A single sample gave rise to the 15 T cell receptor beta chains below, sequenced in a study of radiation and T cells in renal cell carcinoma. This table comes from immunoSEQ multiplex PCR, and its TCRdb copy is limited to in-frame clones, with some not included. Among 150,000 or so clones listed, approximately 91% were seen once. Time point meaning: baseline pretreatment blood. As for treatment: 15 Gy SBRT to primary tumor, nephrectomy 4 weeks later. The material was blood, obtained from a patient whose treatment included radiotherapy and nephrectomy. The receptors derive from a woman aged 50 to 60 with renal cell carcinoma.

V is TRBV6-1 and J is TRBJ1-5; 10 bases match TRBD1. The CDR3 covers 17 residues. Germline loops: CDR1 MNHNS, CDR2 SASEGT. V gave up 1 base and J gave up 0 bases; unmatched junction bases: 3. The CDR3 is CASSEGTGGGSNQPQHF. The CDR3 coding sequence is TGTGCCAGCAGTGAAGGGACAGGGGGAGGTAGCAATCAGCCCCAGCATTTT.

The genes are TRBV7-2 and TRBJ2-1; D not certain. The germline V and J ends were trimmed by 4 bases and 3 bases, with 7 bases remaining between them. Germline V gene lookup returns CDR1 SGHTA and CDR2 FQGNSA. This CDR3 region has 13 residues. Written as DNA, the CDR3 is TGTGCCAGCAGCTACGGACGCTACAATGAGCAGTTCTTC. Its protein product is CASSYGRYNEQFF.

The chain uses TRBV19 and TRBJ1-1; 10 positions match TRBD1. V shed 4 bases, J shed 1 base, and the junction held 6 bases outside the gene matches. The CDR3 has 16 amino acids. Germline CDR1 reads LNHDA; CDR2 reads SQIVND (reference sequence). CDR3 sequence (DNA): TGTGCCAGTAGTAAACACCGGGACAGGGGGAACACTGAAGCTTTCTTT. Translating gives CASSKHRDRGNTEAFF.

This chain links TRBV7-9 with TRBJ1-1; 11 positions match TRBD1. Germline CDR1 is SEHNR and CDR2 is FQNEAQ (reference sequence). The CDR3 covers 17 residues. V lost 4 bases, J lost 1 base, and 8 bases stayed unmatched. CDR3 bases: TGTGCCAGCAGCTATGGACAGGGGGCGCCCGGGAACACTGAAGCTTTCTTT. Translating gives CASSYGQGAPGNTEAFF. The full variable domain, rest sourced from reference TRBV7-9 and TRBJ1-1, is DTGVSQNPRHKITKRGQNVTFRCDPISEHNRLYWYRQTLGQGPEFLTYFQNEAQLEKSRLLSDRFSAERPKGSFSTLEIQRTEQGDSAMYLCASSYGQGAPGNTEAFFGQGTRLTVV.

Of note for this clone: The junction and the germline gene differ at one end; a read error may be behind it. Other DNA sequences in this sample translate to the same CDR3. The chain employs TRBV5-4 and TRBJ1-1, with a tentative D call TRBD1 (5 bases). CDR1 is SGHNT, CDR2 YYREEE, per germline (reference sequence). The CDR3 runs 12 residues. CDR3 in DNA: TGTGCCAGCAGCAGTTGGGGCGTTGAAGCTTTTTTT. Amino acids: CASSSWGVEAFF.

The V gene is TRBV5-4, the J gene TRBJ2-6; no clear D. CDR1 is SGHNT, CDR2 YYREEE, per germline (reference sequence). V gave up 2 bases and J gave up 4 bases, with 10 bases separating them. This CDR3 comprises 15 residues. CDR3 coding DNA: TGTGCCAGCAGCTTCCCTCCCTGGGGGGCCAACGTCCTGACTTTC. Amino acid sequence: CASSFPPWGANVLTF.

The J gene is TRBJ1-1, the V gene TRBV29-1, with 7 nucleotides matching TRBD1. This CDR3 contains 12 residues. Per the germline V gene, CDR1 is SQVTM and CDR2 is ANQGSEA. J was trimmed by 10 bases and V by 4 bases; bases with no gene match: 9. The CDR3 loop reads CSVVGTALGAFF. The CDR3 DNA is TGCAGCGTTGTGGGGACAGCCCTTGGAGCTTTCTTT.

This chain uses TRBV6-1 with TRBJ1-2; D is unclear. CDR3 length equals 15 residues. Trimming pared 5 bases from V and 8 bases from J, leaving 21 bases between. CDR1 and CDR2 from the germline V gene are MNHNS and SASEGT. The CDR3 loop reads CASSTSMAEGEGYTF. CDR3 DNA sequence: TGTGCCAGCAGTACATCCATGGCAGAGGGCGAGGGCTACACCTTC.

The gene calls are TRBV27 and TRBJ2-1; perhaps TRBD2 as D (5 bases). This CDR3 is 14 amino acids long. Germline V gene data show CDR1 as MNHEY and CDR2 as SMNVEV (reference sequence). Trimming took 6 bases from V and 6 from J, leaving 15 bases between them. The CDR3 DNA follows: TGTGCCAGCAGCGGGGATCGAATAGGCAATGAGCAGTTCTTC. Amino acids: CASSGDRIGNEQFF.

The DNA for the CDR3 is TGCGCCAGCAGCTTAAGGGGGCTTAACACAGATACGCAGTATTTT. Its protein is CASSLRGLNTDTQYF. This sequence joins TRBV5-1 and TRBJ2-3; 7 bases are shared with TRBD1. Germline CDR1 SGHRS, CDR2 YFSETQ. There are 15 residues in the CDR3. V lost 2 bases to trimming and J lost 2 bases; unmatched junction nucleotides: 5.

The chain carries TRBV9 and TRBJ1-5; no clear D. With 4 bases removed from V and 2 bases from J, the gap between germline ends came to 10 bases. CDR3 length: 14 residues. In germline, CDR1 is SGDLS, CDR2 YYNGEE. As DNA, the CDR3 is TGTGCCAGCAGCCCAGGATTGGGCAATCAGCCCCAGCATTTT. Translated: CASSPGLGNQPQHF.

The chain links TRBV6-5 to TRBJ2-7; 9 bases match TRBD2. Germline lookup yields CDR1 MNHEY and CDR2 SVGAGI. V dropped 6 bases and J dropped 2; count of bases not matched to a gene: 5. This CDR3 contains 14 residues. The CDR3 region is CASRISGGTYEQYF. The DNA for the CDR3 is TGTGCCAGCAGAATTAGCGGGGGTACCTACGAGCAGTACTTC.

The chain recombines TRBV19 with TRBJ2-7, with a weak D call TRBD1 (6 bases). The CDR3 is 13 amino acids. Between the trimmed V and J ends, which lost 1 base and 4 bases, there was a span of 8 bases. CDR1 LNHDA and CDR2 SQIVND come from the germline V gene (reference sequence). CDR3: CASSIVGGYEQYF. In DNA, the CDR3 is TGTGCCAGTAGTATAGTAGGGGGTTACGAGCAGTACTTC.

CDR3 residues: CASSLRTGGSTSNQPQHF. The CDR3, as DNA: TGTGCCAGCAGCTTAAGGACAGGAGGGTCCACAAGCAATCAGCCCCAGCATTTT. This rearrangement joins TRBV7-8 to TRBJ1-5, with 7 bases aligning to TRBD1. Per germline, CDR1 SGHVS and CDR2 FQNEAQ. V gave up 2 bases and J gave up 1 base; unmatched junction bases: 11. The CDR3 is 18 residues long.

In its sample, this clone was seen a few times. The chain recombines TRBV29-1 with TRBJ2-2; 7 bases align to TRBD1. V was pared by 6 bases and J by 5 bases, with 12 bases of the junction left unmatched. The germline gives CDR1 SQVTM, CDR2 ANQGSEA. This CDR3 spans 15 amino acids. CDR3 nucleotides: TGCAGCGTGGCAACCGACAGGGTCGGTACCGGGGAGCTGTTTTTT. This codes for CSVATDRVGTGELFF.